The following is a T cell receptor (beta chain) sequence with its context. This specimen comes from a study of blood T cell repertoires in COVID-19. At the level of the study: COVID-19 samples collected from the United States, Italy and Spain covered acute and convalescent phases. Sample material is recorded as cDNA or gDNA derived from T cells, B-cell-depleted T cells, or PBMCs.

In the study's own analysis: From reference gene primer amplification, estimates of nucleated cell counts were derived. Clones were sequenced by immunoSEQ multiplex PCR, and TCRdb holds only the in-frame ones, with some missing. V, J and clone size reflect that table, while D and trimming were determined from the DNA. Of more than 150,000 clones in the sample, around 90% were seen once. Sequencing input: peripheral blood. The clonotype originates from a man in his forties or fifties with acute or convalescent COVID-19.

CDR3 amino acids: CASSPRTDEAFF. CDR3 sequence (DNA): TGTGCCAGCAGCCCCCGGACAGATGAAGCTTTCTTT. J is TRBJ1-1 and V is TRBV11-1; D is possibly TRBD1 (6 bases). Germline CDR1 is SGHAT and CDR2 is FQDESV (reference sequence). V was pared by 5 bases and J by 7 bases, with 11 bases between. The CDR3 contains 12 residues.